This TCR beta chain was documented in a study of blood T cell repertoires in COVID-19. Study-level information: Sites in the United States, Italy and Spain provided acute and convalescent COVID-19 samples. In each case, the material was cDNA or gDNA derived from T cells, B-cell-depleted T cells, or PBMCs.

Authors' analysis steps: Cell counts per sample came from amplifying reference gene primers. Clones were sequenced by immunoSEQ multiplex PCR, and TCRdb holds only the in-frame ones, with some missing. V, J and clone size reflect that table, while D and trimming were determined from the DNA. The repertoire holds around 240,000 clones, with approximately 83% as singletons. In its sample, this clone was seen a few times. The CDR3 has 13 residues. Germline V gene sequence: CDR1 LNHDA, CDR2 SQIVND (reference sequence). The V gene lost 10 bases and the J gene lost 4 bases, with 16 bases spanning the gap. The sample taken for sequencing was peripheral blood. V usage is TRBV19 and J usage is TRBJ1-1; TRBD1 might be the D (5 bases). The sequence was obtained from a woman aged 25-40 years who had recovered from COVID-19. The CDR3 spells CATLSGHSTEAFF. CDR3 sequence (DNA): TGTGCCACCTTATCAGGGCATAGCACTGAAGCTTTCTTT.